The clone carrying this T cell receptor (beta chain) was counted between two and nine times. Antigen specificity is unknown. Described time point: late sampling 161 to 241 days after vaccination in three convalescent patients. Treatment indicated: approximately nine-day PBMC culture with coronavirus spike peptide pools or control peptides (ViraFEST assay). Sequencing of DNA taken from cultured CD4+ T cells relied on the Oncomine TCR Beta short-read assay. MiXCR, applied by TCRdb to the PCR reads, yields one record per CDR3 protein. Here the sample spans around 25,000 distinct CDR3 sequences, roughly 40% being singletons. This CDR3 region has 17 residues. The V gene lost 1 base and the J gene lost 6 bases, with 19 bases spanning the gap. CDR1 is SGHNT, CDR2 YENEEA, per germline. The sample originates from a study of vaccination and CD4 T cells after COVID-19.

This sequence was found in a human donor who had recovered from COVID-19. The V gene is TRBV11-3, the J gene TRBJ1-5; possible D gene TRBD1, 6 bases. Sequences were derived from CD4+ T cells from blood, cultured in vitro, sampled about 7 months after SARS-CoV-2 vaccination. CDR3 sequence (DNA): TGTGCCAGCAGCTTAGGCGATCGGGACACGGGTAGTCAGCCCCAGCATTTT. Translating gives CASSLGDRDTGSQPQHF.